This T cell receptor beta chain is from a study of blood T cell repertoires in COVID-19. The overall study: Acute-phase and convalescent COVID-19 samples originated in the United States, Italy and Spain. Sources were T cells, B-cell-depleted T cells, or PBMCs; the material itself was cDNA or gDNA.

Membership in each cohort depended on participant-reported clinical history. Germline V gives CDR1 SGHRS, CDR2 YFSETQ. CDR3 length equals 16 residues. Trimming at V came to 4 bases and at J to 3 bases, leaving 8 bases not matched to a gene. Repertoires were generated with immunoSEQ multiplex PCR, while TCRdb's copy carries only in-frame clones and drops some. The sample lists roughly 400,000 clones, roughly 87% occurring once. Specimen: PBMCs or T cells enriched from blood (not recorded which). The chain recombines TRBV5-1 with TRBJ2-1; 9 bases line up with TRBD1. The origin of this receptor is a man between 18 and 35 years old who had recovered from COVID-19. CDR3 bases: TGCGCCAGCAGCCCGGGACAGGGAGGGGGCTACAATGAGCAGTTCTTC. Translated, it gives CASSPGQGGGYNEQFF.